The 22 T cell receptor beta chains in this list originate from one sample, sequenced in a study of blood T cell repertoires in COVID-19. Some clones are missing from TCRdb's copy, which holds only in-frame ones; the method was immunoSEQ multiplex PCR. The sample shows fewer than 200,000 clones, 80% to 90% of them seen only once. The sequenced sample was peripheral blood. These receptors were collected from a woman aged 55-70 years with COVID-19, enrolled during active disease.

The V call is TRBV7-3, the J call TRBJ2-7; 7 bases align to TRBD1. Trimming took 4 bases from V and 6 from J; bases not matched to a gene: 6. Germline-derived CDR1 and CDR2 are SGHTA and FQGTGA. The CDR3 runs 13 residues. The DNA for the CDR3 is TGTGCCAGCAGCTCTCAGGGGGTGGGCGAGCAGTACTTC. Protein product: CASSSQGVGEQYF.

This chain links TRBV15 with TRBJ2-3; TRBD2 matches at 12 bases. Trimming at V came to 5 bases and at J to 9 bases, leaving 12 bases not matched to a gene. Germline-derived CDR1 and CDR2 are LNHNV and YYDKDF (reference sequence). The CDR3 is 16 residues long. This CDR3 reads CATSSTGTSGSLTQYF. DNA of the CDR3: TGTGCCACCAGCTCAACCGGGACTAGCGGGTCGCTAACGCAGTATTTT.

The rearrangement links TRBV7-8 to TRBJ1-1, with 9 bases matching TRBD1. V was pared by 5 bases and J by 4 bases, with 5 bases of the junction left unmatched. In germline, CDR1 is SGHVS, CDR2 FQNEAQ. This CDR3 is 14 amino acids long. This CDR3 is CASSRQGVGTEAFF. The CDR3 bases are TGTGCCAGCAGCCGACAGGGGGTTGGCACTGAAGCTTTCTTT. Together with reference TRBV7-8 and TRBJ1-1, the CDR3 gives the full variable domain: GAGVSQSPRYKVAKRGQDVALRCDPISGHVSLFWYQQALGQGPEFLTYFQNEAQLDKSGLPSDRFFAERPEGSVSTLKIQRTQQEDSAVYLCASSRQGVGTEAFFGQGTRLTVV.

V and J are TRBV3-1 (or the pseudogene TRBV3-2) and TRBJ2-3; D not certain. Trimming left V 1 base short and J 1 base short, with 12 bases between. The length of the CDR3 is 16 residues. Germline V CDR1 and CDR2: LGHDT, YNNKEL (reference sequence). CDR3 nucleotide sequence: TGTGCCAGCAGCCAAGTCCAACAGATTCGCACAGATACGCAGTATTTT. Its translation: CASSQVQQIRTDTQYF.

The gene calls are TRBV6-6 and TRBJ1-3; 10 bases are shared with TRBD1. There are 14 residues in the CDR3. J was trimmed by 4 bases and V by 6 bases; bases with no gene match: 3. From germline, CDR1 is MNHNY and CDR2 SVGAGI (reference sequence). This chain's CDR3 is CASRETGGGNTIYF. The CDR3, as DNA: TGTGCCAGCAGGGAGACAGGGGGCGGAAACACCATATATTTT.

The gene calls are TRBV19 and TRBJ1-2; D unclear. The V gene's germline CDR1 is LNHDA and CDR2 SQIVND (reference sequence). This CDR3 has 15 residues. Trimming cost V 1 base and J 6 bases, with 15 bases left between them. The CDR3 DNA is TGTGCCAGTAGTATAGCGGCCGCGACGGGTCATGGCTACACCTTC. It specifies CASSIAAATGHGYTF.

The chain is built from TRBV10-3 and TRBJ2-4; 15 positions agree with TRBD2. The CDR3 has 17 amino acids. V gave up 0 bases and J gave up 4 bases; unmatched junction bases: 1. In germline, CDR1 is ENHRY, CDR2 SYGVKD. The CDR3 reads CAISESGTSGGKNIQYF. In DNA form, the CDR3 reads TGTGCCATCAGTGAGTCGGGGACTAGCGGGGGGAAAAACATTCAGTACTTC.

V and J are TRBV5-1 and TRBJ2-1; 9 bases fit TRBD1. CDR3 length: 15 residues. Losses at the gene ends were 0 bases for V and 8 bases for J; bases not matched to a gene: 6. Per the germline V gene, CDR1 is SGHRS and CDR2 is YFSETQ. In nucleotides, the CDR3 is TGCGCCAGCAGCTTGGGGTACAGGGGGCAACATGAGCAGTTCTTC. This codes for CASSLGYRGQHEQFF.

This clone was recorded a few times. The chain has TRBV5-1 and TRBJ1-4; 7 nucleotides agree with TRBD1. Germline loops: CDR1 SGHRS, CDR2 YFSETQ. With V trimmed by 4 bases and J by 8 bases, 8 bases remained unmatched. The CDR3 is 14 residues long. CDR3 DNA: TGCGCCAGCAGCCTTGACAGGGTAGGCGAAAAACTGTTTTTT. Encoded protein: CASSLDRVGEKLFF.

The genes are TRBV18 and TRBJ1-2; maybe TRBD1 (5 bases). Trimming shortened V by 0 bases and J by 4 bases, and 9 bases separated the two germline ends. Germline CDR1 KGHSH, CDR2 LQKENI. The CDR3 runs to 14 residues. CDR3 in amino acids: CASSPPTVGYGYTF. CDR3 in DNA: TGTGCCAGCTCACCACCGACAGTCGGCTATGGCTACACCTTC. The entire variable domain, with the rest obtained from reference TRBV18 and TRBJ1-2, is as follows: NAGVMQNPRHLVRRRGQEARLRCSPMKGHSHVYWYRQLPEEGLKFMVYLQKENIIDESGMPKERFSAEFPKEGPSILRIQQVVRGDSAAYFCASSPPTVGYGYTFGSGTRLTVV.

The CDR3 sequence is CASSALTAATNEKLFF. DNA of the CDR3: TGTGCCAGCAGTGCACTGACAGCTGCAACTAATGAAAAACTGTTTTTT. The V gene is TRBV6-6, the J gene TRBJ1-4, with D tentatively TRBD1 (5 bases). The CDR3 has 16 residues. Germline assignment: CDR1 MNHNY and CDR2 SVGAGI (reference sequence). The V and J ends lost 5 bases and 0 bases respectively, with 13 bases between them.

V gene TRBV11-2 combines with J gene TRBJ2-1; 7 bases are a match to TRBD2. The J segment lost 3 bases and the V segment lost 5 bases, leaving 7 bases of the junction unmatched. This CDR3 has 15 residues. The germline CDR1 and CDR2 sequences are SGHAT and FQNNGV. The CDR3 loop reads CASSPGLDFYNEQFF. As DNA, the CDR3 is TGTGCCAGCAGCCCCGGACTAGATTTCTACAATGAGCAGTTCTTC.

CDR3 residues: CASSPGGFGRRYQETQYF. Written as DNA, the CDR3 is TGTGCCAGCAGCCCAGGAGGGTTCGGACGGCGGTACCAAGAGACCCAGTACTTC. The rearrangement joins TRBV11-2 to TRBJ2-5; possible D gene TRBD2, 6 bases. In germline, CDR1 is SGHAT, CDR2 FQNNGV. The CDR3 is 18 residues long. V lost 5 bases, J lost 0 bases, and 22 bases lay in between.

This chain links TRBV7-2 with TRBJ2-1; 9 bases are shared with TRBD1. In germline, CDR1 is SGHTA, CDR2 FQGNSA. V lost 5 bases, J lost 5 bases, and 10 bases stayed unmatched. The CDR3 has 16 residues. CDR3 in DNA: TGTGCCAGCAGCCGGACGGGACAGGGTTTTGACAATGAGCAGTTCTTC. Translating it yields CASSRTGQGFDNEQFF.

CDR3 DNA sequence: TGTGCCAGTAGTTGGGGGGACAGGGGGCGGCAGCCCCAGCATTTT. Translating gives CASSWGDRGRQPQHF. This chain connects TRBV19 to TRBJ1-5, with TRBD1 matching 12 bases. Germline values: CDR1 LNHDA, CDR2 SQIVND (reference sequence). The CDR3 is 15 residues long. V shed 5 bases and J 7 bases; nucleotides not matched to a gene: 6.

The CDR3 bases are TGTGCCAGCAGCCCCACAGGGGGCACAGATACGCAGTATTTT. Translation: CASSPTGGTDTQYF. The chain has TRBV5-6 and TRBJ2-3; 7 nucleotides align to TRBD1. CDR1 and CDR2 (germline): SGHDT, YYEEEE. The CDR3 runs 14 residues. V lost 4 bases, J lost 1 base, and 3 bases stayed unmatched.

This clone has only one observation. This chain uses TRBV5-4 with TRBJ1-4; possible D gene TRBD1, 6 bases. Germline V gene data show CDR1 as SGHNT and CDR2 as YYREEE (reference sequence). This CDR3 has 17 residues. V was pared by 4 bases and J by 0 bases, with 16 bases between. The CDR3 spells CASSPGTSFATNEKLFF. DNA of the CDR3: TGTGCCAGCAGCCCAGGGACATCCTTTGCAACTAATGAAAAACTGTTTTTT.

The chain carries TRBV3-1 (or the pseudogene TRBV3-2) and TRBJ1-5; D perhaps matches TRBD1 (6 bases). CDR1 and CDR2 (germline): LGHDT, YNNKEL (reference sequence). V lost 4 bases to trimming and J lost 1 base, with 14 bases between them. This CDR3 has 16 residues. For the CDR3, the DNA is TGTGCCAGCAGCCCCCAGCTGGGACAAAGCAATCAGCCCCAGCATTTT. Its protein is CASSPQLGQSNQPQHF.

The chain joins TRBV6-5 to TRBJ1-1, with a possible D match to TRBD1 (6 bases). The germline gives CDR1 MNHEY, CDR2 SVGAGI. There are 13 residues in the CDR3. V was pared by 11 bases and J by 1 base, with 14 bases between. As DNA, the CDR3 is TGTGCCGGATCAGGACAGCCGAACACTGAAGCTTTCTTT. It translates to CAGSGQPNTEAFF.

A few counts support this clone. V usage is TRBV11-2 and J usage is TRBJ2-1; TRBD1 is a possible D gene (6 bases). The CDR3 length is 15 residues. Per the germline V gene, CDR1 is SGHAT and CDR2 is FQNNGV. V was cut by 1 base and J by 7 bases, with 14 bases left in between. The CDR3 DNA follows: TGTGCCAGCAGCTTAGTTTCCAGGGGACGGAATGAGCAGTTCTTC. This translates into CASSLVSRGRNEQFF.

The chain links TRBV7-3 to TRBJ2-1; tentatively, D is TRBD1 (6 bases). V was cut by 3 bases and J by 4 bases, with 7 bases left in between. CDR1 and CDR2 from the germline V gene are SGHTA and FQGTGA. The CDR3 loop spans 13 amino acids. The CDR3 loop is CASSLGQYNEQFF. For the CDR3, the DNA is TGTGCCAGCAGCTTGGGACAATACAATGAGCAGTTCTTC.

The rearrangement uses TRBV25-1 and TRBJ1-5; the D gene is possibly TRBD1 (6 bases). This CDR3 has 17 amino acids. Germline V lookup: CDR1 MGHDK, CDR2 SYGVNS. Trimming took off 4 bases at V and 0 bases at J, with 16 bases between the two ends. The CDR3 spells CASSGTGKGISNQPQHF. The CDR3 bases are TGTGCCAGCAGTGGTACAGGGAAGGGGATTAGCAATCAGCCCCAGCATTTT.